A few counts support the clone carrying this T cell receptor beta chain. Its antigen is undetermined. The PCR employed 60 Vbeta primers together with 13 Jbeta primers. Profiled with immunoSEQ multiplex PCR; TCRdb holds only in-frame clones, not every one. The table includes about 170,000 clones, roughly 87% detected once. This entry comes from a study of cytomegalovirus exposure and HLA in healthy donors. General study findings and limits: Excluded were some V segments that proved indistinguishable, including TRBV6-2 and TRBV6-3. An analysis done earlier found most TCR beta V segments productive about 87% or about 30% of the time.

The ends were cut back, 8 bases at V and 3 bases at J, with 16 bases in the middle. From germline, CDR1 is SEHNR and CDR2 FQNEAQ (reference sequence). CDR3 size: 14 residues. Material: PBMCs. V usage is TRBV7-9 and J usage is TRBJ1-1; D may be TRBD1 (6 bases). The TCR sequence derives from a girl between 10 and 17 years old in good health and CMV-seropositive. The CDR3 protein is CASRYPGGYTEAFF. The CDR3 coding sequence is TGTGCCAGCCGCTATCCGGGGGGCTACACTGAAGCTTTCTTT.